A selection of T cell receptor beta chains follows, all from one sample in a study of blood T cell repertoires in COVID-19. Sequencing was performed with immunoSEQ multiplex PCR; in TCRdb, only in-frame clones are kept and a portion is missing. Of 100,000 to 150,000 clones listed, around 86% are singletons. Sequenced: peripheral blood. The receptors were gathered from a woman aged 70 to 79 with COVID-19, enrolled during active disease. Both conserved end residues are part of each CDR3. D genes are given only for firm matches. Expanded clones get a size class; other rows say once, few or many, or leave the size out.

D gene: NA; J gene: TRBJ1-5; V gene: TRBV11-2; clone size: NA; CDR3 DNA: TGTGCCAGCAGCCCTTCACAGGGTGGTCAGCCCCAGCATTTT; CDR3 protein: CASSPSQGGQPQHF
D gene: TRBD1; J gene: TRBJ1-1; V gene: TRBV5-1; clone size: NA; CDR3 DNA: TGCGCCAGCAGCTCCGGACAGGGGAGTGCTGAAGCTTTCTTT; CDR3 protein: CASSSGQGSAEAFF
D gene: NA; J gene: TRBJ1-5; V gene: TRBV11-2; clone size: NA; CDR3 DNA: TGTGCCAGCAGCTTAGGAGAGAATCAGCCCCAGCATTTT; CDR3 protein: CASSLGENQPQHF
D gene: TRBD1; J gene: TRBJ1-5; V gene: TRBV28; clone size: once; CDR3 DNA: TGTGCCAGCAGACGTAGGACAGGGGATGTTGGACAGCCCCAGCATTTT; CDR3 protein: CASRRRTGDVGQPQHF
D gene: TRBD2; J gene: TRBJ2-7; V gene: TRBV28; clone size: NA; CDR3 DNA: TGTGCCAGCATCTCGGGACTAGCTCTTTTTCGTGGCGAGCAGTACTTC; CDR3 protein: CASISGLALFRGEQYF
D gene: TRBD2; J gene: TRBJ2-5; V gene: TRBV19; clone size: NA; CDR3 DNA: TGTGCCAGTACTGCTAGCGGGGGGAATCAAGAGACCCAGTACTTC; CDR3 protein: CASTASGGNQETQYF
D gene: TRBD1; J gene: TRBJ1-2; V gene: TRBV19; clone size: NA; CDR3 DNA: TGTGCCAGTTCGCGGGACAGGCTATTTCCTTGGGCCTTC; CDR3 protein: CASSRDRLFPWAF
D gene: NA; J gene: TRBJ2-7; V gene: TRBV10-3; clone size: NA; CDR3 DNA: TGTGCCATCAGTGCACGGGGATGGGACGAGCAGTACTTC; CDR3 protein: CAISARGWDEQYF
D gene: NA; J gene: TRBJ2-2; V gene: TRBV7-9; clone size: NA; CDR3 DNA: TGTGCCAGCAGCTTAGCCCTAGCCGACACCGGGGAGCTGTTTTTT; CDR3 protein: CASSLALADTGELFF
D gene: NA; J gene: TRBJ2-2; V gene: TRBV11-3; clone size: NA; CDR3 DNA: TGTGCCAGCAGTTTGGGGGCGCGTACCGGGGAGCTGTTTTTT; CDR3 protein: CASSLGARTGELFF
D gene: NA; J gene: TRBJ2-3; V gene: TRBV29-1; clone size: few; CDR3 DNA: TGCAGCGTTGCTGGGGGCCCCTCCCCAGATACGCAGTATTTT; CDR3 protein: CSVAGGPSPDTQYF
D gene: TRBD1; J gene: TRBJ2-2; V gene: TRBV2; clone size: NA; CDR3 DNA: TGTGCCAGCAAGGGGGCGGCGACGATCACCGGGGAGCTGTTTTTT; CDR3 protein: CASKGAATITGELFF
D gene: TRBD1; J gene: TRBJ1-6; V gene: TRBV7-2; clone size: NA; CDR3 DNA: TGTGCCAGCAGCTCGAGACAGGGTGCTTCACCCCTCCACTTT; CDR3 protein: CASSSRQGASPLHF
D gene: TRBD1; J gene: TRBJ1-2; V gene: TRBV5-1; clone size: NA; CDR3 DNA: TGCGCCAGCAGCTTGGCCGGGGGACAGTCCTATGGCTACACCTTC; CDR3 protein: CASSLAGGQSYGYTF
D gene: TRBD2; J gene: TRBJ2-1; V gene: TRBV7-9; clone size: NA; CDR3 DNA: TGTGCCAGCAGCTTCCTCAGCGGGGGGTACAATGAGCAGTTCTTC; CDR3 protein: CASSFLSGGYNEQFF
D gene: NA; J gene: TRBJ1-5; V gene: TRBV6-5; clone size: NA; CDR3 DNA: TGTGCCGCCTCAGGGCAGTTTAGCAATCAGCCCCAGCATTTT; CDR3 protein: CAASGQFSNQPQHF
D gene: NA; J gene: TRBJ1-1; V gene: TRBV5-1; clone size: NA; CDR3 DNA: TGCGCCAGCAGCTTTTCCGGGTCCACTGAAGCTTTCTTT; CDR3 protein: CASSFSGSTEAFF
D gene: TRBD2; J gene: TRBJ2-5; V gene: TRBV24-1; clone size: NA; CDR3 DNA: TGTGCCACCAGTGATTTAGGAGCGGGGTTCCAAGAGACCCAGTACTTC; CDR3 protein: CATSDLGAGFQETQYF
D gene: TRBD2; J gene: TRBJ2-5; V gene: TRBV3-1/TRBV3-2; clone size: NA; CDR3 DNA: TGTGCCAGCAGCACACTAGCGGGGGGGCCAGAGACCCAGTACTTC; CDR3 protein: CASSTLAGGPETQYF
D gene: NA; J gene: TRBJ1-5; V gene: TRBV3-1/TRBV3-2; clone size: NA; CDR3 DNA: TGTGCCAGCAGCCAAGATACGGTACAGGGCCGGCCCCAGCATTTT; CDR3 protein: CASSQDTVQGRPQHF
D gene: NA; J gene: TRBJ1-1; V gene: TRBV27; clone size: NA; CDR3 DNA: TGTGCCAGCAGTTTATGGGGGGGAGGCCCCACTGAAGCTTTCTTT; CDR3 protein: CASSLWGGGPTEAFF
D gene: NA; J gene: TRBJ2-2; V gene: TRBV5-1; clone size: NA; CDR3 DNA: TGCGCCAGCAGCTTGCTTTCCCGGGGGGCGACCGGGGAGCTGTTTTTT; CDR3 protein: CASSLLSRGATGELFF
D gene: TRBD2; J gene: TRBJ2-1; V gene: TRBV10-3; clone size: NA; CDR3 DNA: TGTGCCATCAGTGGATCGGGGAGGGCCCACAATGAGCAGTTCTTC; CDR3 protein: CAISGSGRAHNEQFF
D gene: TRBD2; J gene: TRBJ2-2; V gene: TRBV5-4; clone size: NA; CDR3 DNA: TGTGCCAGCAGCCCTAGCGGGGGCGCGAACACCGGGGAGCTGTTTTTT; CDR3 protein: CASSPSGGANTGELFF
D gene: NA; J gene: TRBJ2-7; V gene: TRBV11-2; clone size: NA; CDR3 DNA: TGTGCCAGCAGCTCCAGGACAGGCGCGGGGAACGAGCAGTACTTC; CDR3 protein: CASSSRTGAGNEQYF
D gene: TRBD1; J gene: TRBJ1-5; V gene: TRBV28; clone size: NA; CDR3 DNA: TGTGCCAGCAGCGCCGGGACAGGGAATCAGCCCCAGCATTTT; CDR3 protein: CASSAGTGNQPQHF
D gene: TRBD1; J gene: TRBJ1-5; V gene: TRBV19; clone size: NA; CDR3 DNA: TGTGCCAGTAGTCTCTCGACAGGGGGCAAGAATCAGCCCCAGCATTTT; CDR3 protein: CASSLSTGGKNQPQHF
D gene: NA; J gene: TRBJ1-1; V gene: TRBV9; clone size: NA; CDR3 DNA: TGTGCCAGCAGCGTAGCCGGGGGGGCAACTGAAGCTTTCTTT; CDR3 protein: CASSVAGGATEAFF
D gene: NA; J gene: TRBJ1-2; V gene: TRBV4-1; clone size: NA; CDR3 DNA: TGCGCCAGCAGCCAAGATTTGGGCGCGGGCTATGGCTACACCTTC; CDR3 protein: CASSQDLGAGYGYTF
D gene: NA; J gene: TRBJ1-1; V gene: TRBV5-4; clone size: NA; CDR3 DNA: TGTGCCAGCAGCTTGAGTTCCCCAGGGGACACTGAAGCTTTCTTT; CDR3 protein: CASSLSSPGDTEAFF
D gene: NA; J gene: TRBJ2-7; V gene: TRBV19; clone size: once; CDR3 DNA: TGTGCCAGTAGTATATCAGAATACGAGCAGTACTTC; CDR3 protein: CASSISEYEQYF
D gene: NA; J gene: TRBJ1-6; V gene: TRBV27; clone size: NA; CDR3 DNA: TGTGCCAGCAGTCCCCCCCCAGGGGCGCGGAATTCACCCCTCCACTTT; CDR3 protein: CASSPPPGARNSPLHF
D gene: TRBD1; J gene: TRBJ2-7; V gene: TRBV5-6; clone size: NA; CDR3 DNA: TGTGCCAGCAGCTTGGCACAGGGGGACGAGCAGTACTTC; CDR3 protein: CASSLAQGDEQYF
D gene: TRBD2; J gene: TRBJ2-5; V gene: TRBV28; clone size: few; CDR3 DNA: TGTGCCGCGGCGTCGGGGGGGCAAGAGACCCAGTACTTC; CDR3 protein: CAAASGGQETQYF
D gene: NA; J gene: TRBJ1-6; V gene: TRBV11-2; clone size: once; CDR3 DNA: TGTGCCAGCAGCACCAGGCCTACCGATTCACCCCTCCACTTT; CDR3 protein: CASSTRPTDSPLHF
D gene: NA; J gene: TRBJ2-7; V gene: TRBV2; clone size: once; CDR3 DNA: TGTGCCAGAGCTTCGAGGAGCTCCTACGAGCAGTACTTC; CDR3 protein: CARASRSSYEQYF
D gene: TRBD1; J gene: TRBJ1-2; V gene: TRBV3-1/TRBV3-2; clone size: NA; CDR3 DNA: TGTGCCAGCAGCCAACAGGACAGGGTGGGTGGCTACACCTTC; CDR3 protein: CASSQQDRVGGYTF
D gene: NA; J gene: TRBJ2-7; V gene: TRBV7-5; clone size: once; CDR3 DNA: TGTGTCAGAAGCCAGGATCTCGTACGCGACGAGCAGTACTTC; CDR3 protein: CVRSQDLVRDEQYF
D gene: TRBD1; J gene: TRBJ1-1; V gene: TRBV6-5; clone size: NA; CDR3 DNA: TGTGCCAGCAGCAGGGACAGGGGCGGGACTGAAGCTTTCTTT; CDR3 protein: CASSRDRGGTEAFF
D gene: NA; J gene: TRBJ2-7; V gene: TRBV4-2; clone size: NA; CDR3 DNA: TGTGCCAGCAGCCAACAAAAGACTGGCTCCTACGAGCAGTACTTC; CDR3 protein: CASSQQKTGSYEQYF
D gene: TRBD1; J gene: TRBJ1-5; V gene: TRBV5-6; clone size: NA; CDR3 DNA: TGTGCCAGCAGCTTCGGACAGGGGGCGAATCAGCCCCAGCATTTT; CDR3 protein: CASSFGQGANQPQHF
D gene: TRBD1; J gene: TRBJ1-2; V gene: TRBV19; clone size: NA; CDR3 DNA: TGTGCCAGTATCGGACAGGGGACCCGCAGGGGGTTTGGCTACACCTTC; CDR3 protein: CASIGQGTRRGFGYTF
D gene: NA; J gene: TRBJ2-1; V gene: TRBV19; clone size: few; CDR3 DNA: TGTGCCAGTAGTATAGATTTGCGGGGTGGGAATGAGCAGTTCTTC; CDR3 protein: CASSIDLRGGNEQFF
D gene: TRBD1; J gene: TRBJ1-6; V gene: TRBV5-6; clone size: NA; CDR3 DNA: TGTGCCAGCAGCTTGGACCTGGGACAGCTGAATAATTCACCCCTCCACTTT; CDR3 protein: CASSLDLGQLNNSPLHF